This T cell receptor (beta chain) was captured by sequencing in a study of CD8+ T cells in alopecia areata. Looking at the study overall: Those patients who were treated received oral tofacitinib, which was given at 5 to 10 mg twice daily for moderate-to-severe alopecia areata. Findings and limits, study-wide: Scalp sequencing also captures normal skin's resident alphabeta T cells. Relative to normal scalp, lesional scalp, especially alopecia totalis/universalis, showed higher clonality.

In each case, RNA was isolated and then reverse transcribed into cDNA as the sequencing template. Sequenced by immunoSEQ multiplex PCR; TCRdb stores in-frame clones only, minus some. The sample gives more than 150,000 clones, about 63% of which show up once; about 14% is in the top ten. With respect to this clone: Its target is unknown.

Collected material from alopecia areata patients comprised lesional scalp punch biopsies and peripheral blood. In germline, CDR1 is KGHSH, CDR2 LQKENI. The CDR3 has 15 amino acids. Trimming pared 3 bases from V and 0 bases from J, leaving 12 bases between. V is TRBV18 and J is TRBJ2-7, with D possibly being TRBD2 (6 bases). The sequence was obtained from a human donor with alopecia areata. Material: CD4+ T cells sorted from blood, obtained at week 0. This chain's CDR3 is CASSPPPGLSYEQYF. DNA for the CDR3: TGTGCCAGCTCACCCCCGCCGGGACTCTCCTACGAGCAGTACTTC.